The 32 T cell receptor beta chains in this list originate from one sample, sequenced in a study of blood T cell repertoires in COVID-19. The assay was immunoSEQ multiplex PCR, and TCRdb's table has in-frame clones only and misses some. The sample carries a few hundred thousand clones, 70% to 90% recorded once. Material for sequencing was peripheral blood. The origin of the receptors is a man older than 75 with acute or convalescent COVID-19.

The chain employs TRBV14 and TRBJ2-3, with 7 bases identical to TRBD2. This CDR3 spans 13 amino acids. J gave up 8 bases and V 7 bases, and 9 bases lay outside the gene matches. Per the germline V gene, CDR1 is SGHDN and CDR2 is FVKESK. The CDR3 nucleotides are TGTGCCAGCAAAGGCGGGAGTGGGGTTACGCAGTATTTT. Protein sequence: CASKGGSGVTQYF.

The rearrangement uses TRBV3-1 (or the pseudogene TRBV3-2) and TRBJ2-7; 9 bases map to TRBD2. This CDR3 region has 15 residues. Looked up from germline, CDR1 is LGHDT and CDR2 is YNNKEL (reference sequence). V lost 0 bases to trimming and J lost 7 bases; unmatched junction nucleotides: 7. This CDR3 is CASSQEIAGVGEQYF. For the CDR3, the DNA is TGTGCCAGCAGCCAAGAAATAGCGGGAGTGGGTGAGCAGTACTTC.

CDR3 sequence (DNA): TGTGCCAGCAGTTTCCATAGCGGGAACCAAGAGACCCAGTACTTC. It yields the protein CASSFHSGNQETQYF. The rearrangement uses TRBV28 and TRBJ2-5; 8 bases fit TRBD2. With 3 bases clipped from V and 0 bases from J, the junction kept 3 bases outside the gene matches. The CDR3 runs to 15 residues. CDR1 and CDR2 (germline): MDHEN, SYDVKM.

The V call is TRBV9, the J call TRBJ1-4; a weak D match, TRBD1 (6 bases). Between the trimmed V and J ends, which lost 4 bases and 13 bases, there was a span of 20 bases. The CDR3 runs 14 residues. The germline CDR1 and CDR2 sequences are SGDLS and YYNGEE. The CDR3 DNA is TGTGCCAGCAGCCCCCAATCGGGGGGCCGAGGACTGTTTTTT. Encoded protein: CASSPQSGGRGLFF.

The V and J genes are TRBV5-6 and TRBJ1-2; TRBD1 agrees at 8 bases. This CDR3 is 18 amino acids long. The V segment lost 2 bases and the J segment 6 bases; nucleotides outside the gene matches: 18. Germline CDR1 reads SGHDT; CDR2 reads YYEEEE. Here the CDR3 reads CASSFITGGSLFRHGYTF. In DNA form, the CDR3 reads TGTGCCAGCAGCTTTATAACAGGGGGTTCCCTCTTCCGTCATGGCTACACCTTC.

This chain connects TRBV4-2 to TRBJ2-2; 7 bases are a match to TRBD1. Germline values: CDR1 LGHNA, CDR2 YNFKEQ. The CDR3 runs to 16 residues. The ends lost 1 base at V and 1 base at J; junction bases unmatched: 3. CDR3 sequence (DNA): TGTGCCAGCAGCCAAGCCGGGACAGAGAACACCGGGGAGCTGTTTTTT. This translates into CASSQAGTENTGELFF.

This clone was recorded a few times. The chain has TRBV4-2 and TRBJ2-7; TRBD2 matches at 8 bases. This CDR3 comprises 15 residues. The V gene's germline CDR1 is LGHNA and CDR2 YNFKEQ. Losses at the gene ends were 3 bases for V and 2 bases for J; bases not matched to a gene: 6. The CDR3 nucleotides read TGTGCCAGCAGCCAGGAAGCGGGAGCGACCTACGAGCAGTACTTC. Translated, it gives CASSQEAGATYEQYF.

The rearrangement joins TRBV29-1 to TRBJ2-1; 9 bases agree with TRBD1. Per the germline V gene, CDR1 is SQVTM and CDR2 is ANQGSEA. V was pared by 5 bases and J by 8 bases, with 13 bases of the junction left unmatched. The CDR3 is made up of 15 amino acids. The CDR3 region has the DNA TGCAGCGTTCCCAACGACAGGGGGATGAGGGATGAGCAGTTCTTC. Protein product: CSVPNDRGMRDEQFF.

V gene TRBV3-1 (or the pseudogene TRBV3-2) combines with J gene TRBJ2-5; 12 positions match TRBD2. With V trimmed by 6 bases and J by 2 bases, 4 bases remained unmatched. The CDR3 contains 15 residues. The V gene's germline CDR1 is LGHDT and CDR2 YNNKEL (reference sequence). This CDR3 is CASRASGRGQETQYF. CDR3 DNA sequence: TGTGCCAGCAGGGCTAGCGGGAGGGGTCAAGAGACCCAGTACTTC.

CDR3 nucleotides: TGTGCCAGCAGCTGGGGGCGTCTAGCGGGAGCCAATGAGCAGTTCTTC. This gives the protein CASSWGRLAGANEQFF. The gene calls are TRBV7-8 and TRBJ2-1; 10 bases are a match to TRBD2. The J segment lost 6 bases and the V segment lost 4 bases, leaving 9 bases of the junction unmatched. Germline-derived CDR1 and CDR2 are SGHVS and FQNEAQ. The CDR3 is made up of 16 amino acids.

The rearrangement uses TRBV4-2 and TRBJ2-1; 10 bases are shared with TRBD2. The CDR3 loop spans 15 amino acids. CDR1 is LGHNA, CDR2 YNFKEQ, per germline. The junction had 13 bases not matched to a gene; V was cut back by 5 bases and J by 12 bases. The CDR3 region is CASSEGLAAPPGQFF. For the CDR3, the DNA is TGTGCCAGCAGCGAAGGACTAGCGGCACCTCCGGGGCAGTTCTTC.

In nucleotides, the CDR3 is TGTGCCAGCAGCCCCCAGGGACATTTGAACACTGAAGCTTTCTTT. It translates to CASSPQGHLNTEAFF. V is TRBV9 and J is TRBJ1-1; D is possibly TRBD1 (6 bases). CDR1 SGDLS and CDR2 YYNGEE come from the germline V gene. With 4 bases removed from V and 0 bases from J, the gap between germline ends came to 13 bases. This CDR3 contains 15 residues. Complete variable domain (other parts from reference TRBV9 and TRBJ1-1): DSGVTQTPKHLITATGQRVTLRCSPRSGDLSVYWYQQSLDQGLQFLIQYYNGEERAKGNILERFSAQQFPDLHSELNLSSLELGDSALYFCASSPQGHLNTEAFFGQGTRLTVV.

This chain connects TRBV7-9 to TRBJ2-3; the match to TRBD1 covers 8 bases. The J segment lost 0 bases and the V segment lost 7 bases, leaving 12 bases of the junction unmatched. Germline loops: CDR1 SEHNR, CDR2 FQNEAQ (reference sequence). This CDR3 is built from 17 residues. CDR3 sequence: CASTPRMDRVSTDTQYF. CDR3 DNA: TGTGCCAGCACCCCTCGGATGGACAGGGTGAGCACAGATACGCAGTATTTT.

The chain uses TRBV11-1 and TRBJ2-1, with a tentative D call TRBD1 (6 bases). Per germline, CDR1 SGHAT and CDR2 FQDESV (reference sequence). The CDR3 loop spans 13 amino acids. V was shortened by 6 bases and J by 5 bases, with 11 bases between the two germline ends. The CDR3 sequence is CASSRDRNNEQFF. CDR3 DNA: TGTGCCAGCAGTCGAGACAGGAACAATGAGCAGTTCTTC.

V and J are TRBV15 and TRBJ2-1; TRBD2 matches 10 bases. The CDR3 is 17 amino acids. V gave up 0 bases and J gave up 7 bases; unmatched junction bases: 9. Germline CDR1 LNHNV, CDR2 YYDKDF (reference sequence). CDR3 region: CATSRDFEAGGRNEQFF. The CDR3 DNA reads as TGTGCCACCAGCAGAGATTTCGAAGCGGGGGGGCGAAATGAGCAGTTCTTC.

The chain has TRBV6-1 and TRBJ1-5; 8 positions match TRBD1. The CDR3 is 17 residues long. Germline CDR1 is MNHNS and CDR2 is SASEGT. Germline trimming cut 0 bases from V and 5 bases from J; bases unmatched to any gene: 9. The chain's CDR3 is CASSEAPQGASYQPQHF. The CDR3, as DNA: TGTGCCAGCAGTGAAGCGCCTCAGGGGGCCTCGTATCAGCCCCAGCATTTT.

This clone was recorded once. The rearrangement joins TRBV5-1 to TRBJ1-6; 7 nucleotides align to TRBD1. The CDR3 extends over 16 amino acids. The germline V gene encodes CDR1 SGHRS and CDR2 YFSETQ. The trim removed 4 bases at V and 7 bases at J, leaving 11 bases unmatched. CDR3 DNA: TGCGCCAGCAGCCCCTTGAGACAGGGAGGAAATTCACCCCTCCACTTT. Translation: CASSPLRQGGNSPLHF.

V is TRBV5-5 and J is TRBJ2-7; D may be TRBD2 (6 bases). Germline-derived CDR1 and CDR2 are SGHKS and YYEKEE (reference sequence). The CDR3 is made up of 14 amino acids. The ends were cut back, 3 bases at V and 1 base at J, with 11 bases in the middle. The CDR3 spells CASSWDFLSYEQYF. The CDR3 nucleotides are TGTGCCAGCAGCTGGGACTTCCTTTCCTACGAGCAGTACTTC.

The chain recombines TRBV7-2 with TRBJ2-7; 11 bases are shared with TRBD2. CDR3 length: 16 amino acids. Germline CDR1 SGHTA, CDR2 FQGNSA. J gave up 1 base and V 4 bases, and 6 bases lay outside the gene matches. Written as DNA, the CDR3 is TGTGCCAGCAGCTGGGAGGGGACTAGCGGTTCCTACGAGCAGTACTTC. It codes for CASSWEGTSGSYEQYF. Full variable domain (outside the CDR3, taken from reference TRBV7-2 and TRBJ2-7): GAGVSQSPSNKVTEKGKDVELRCDPISGHTALYWYRQSLGQGLEFLIYFQGNSAPDKSGLPSDRFSAERTGGSVSTLTIQRTQQEDSAVYLCASSWEGTSGSYEQYFGPGTRLTVT.

This chain links TRBV14 with TRBJ2-1; D is uncertain. V dropped 5 bases and J dropped 4 bases, with 12 bases sitting between them. Germline CDR1 is SGHDN and CDR2 is FVKESK. CDR3 length: 14 amino acids. The CDR3 loop is CASSEASVYNEQFF. The CDR3 bases are TGTGCCAGCAGCGAGGCCTCAGTATACAATGAGCAGTTCTTC.

This sequence joins TRBV13 and TRBJ1-2; possibly TRBD1 for D (6 bases). CDR1 is PRHDT, CDR2 FYEKMQ, per germline (reference sequence). With 5 bases removed from V and 4 bases from J, the gap between germline ends came to 14 bases. The CDR3 sequence is 14 residues long. In nucleotides, the CDR3 is TGTGCCAGCAGCACATCACAGGGCGCCTATGGCTACACCTTC. As protein: CASSTSQGAYGYTF.

The count of this clone is one. V and J are TRBV19 and TRBJ2-7; TRBD2 matches at 11 bases. This CDR3 region has 14 residues. Germline CDR1 LNHDA, CDR2 SQIVND (reference sequence). J gave up 7 bases and V 5 bases, and 7 bases lay outside the gene matches. The CDR3 loop is CASSGLAGGLEQYF. In DNA, the CDR3 is TGTGCCAGTAGTGGGCTAGCGGGAGGTTTGGAGCAGTACTTC.

The V gene is TRBV7-8, the J gene TRBJ2-1; D is uncertain. This CDR3 has 15 residues. Germline V CDR1 and CDR2: SGHVS, FQNEAQ. Trimming took 0 bases from V and 0 from J, leaving 6 bases between them. Written as DNA, the CDR3 is TGTGCCAGCAGCTTAGCGCCGAGCTCCTACAATGAGCAGTTCTTC. Its protein is CASSLAPSSYNEQFF.

In its sample, this clone was seen a few times. This sequence joins TRBV12-3 or TRBV12-4 and TRBJ1-5; D is perhaps TRBD1 (6 bases). V lost 6 bases and J 7 bases, leaving 13 bases between the germline ends. There are 13 residues in the CDR3. In nucleotides, the CDR3 is TGTGCCAGCAGAATCACAGGGAACCAGCCCCAGCATTTT. Amino acids: CASRITGNQPQHF.

V gene TRBV6-6 combines with J gene TRBJ2-5; 12 bases agree with TRBD1. Germline CDR1 is MNHNY and CDR2 is SVGAGI (reference sequence). The V and J ends lost 2 bases and 2 bases, in that order; junction bases with no gene match: 3. This CDR3 has 16 residues. CDR3 coding DNA: TGTGCCAGCAGTTACCCGGGACAGGGGGCTCAAGAGACCCAGTACTTC. Protein: CASSYPGQGAQETQYF.

The chain uses TRBV10-1 and TRBJ2-5, with unresolved D. V lost 8 bases and J lost 3, with 22 bases in between. The CDR3 spans 16 residues. Looked up from germline, CDR1 is WNHNN and CDR2 is SYGVQD (reference sequence). The CDR3 region has the DNA TGCGCCAGCGCGCCCATACTATTGAGGTTCAAAGAGACCCAGTACTTC. Translated: CASAPILLRFKETQYF.

The rearrangement uses TRBV7-2 and TRBJ1-5, with 7 bases that match TRBD1. Germline V gene data show CDR1 as SGHTA and CDR2 as FQGNSA. The CDR3 loop spans 14 amino acids. V was pared by 3 bases and J by 5 bases, with 4 bases of the junction left unmatched. The CDR3 here is CASSFGGGDQPQHF. CDR3 coding DNA: TGTGCCAGCAGCTTCGGAGGGGGCGATCAGCCCCAGCATTTT.

The gene calls are TRBV27 and TRBJ1-6, with TRBD1 matching 8 bases. Germline lookup yields CDR1 MNHEY and CDR2 SMNVEV (reference sequence). This CDR3 contains 16 residues. V dropped 7 bases and J dropped 5; count of bases not matched to a gene: 10. The CDR3: CASTLDRELNNSPLHF. The DNA of the CDR3 is TGTGCCAGCACTCTGGACAGGGAGTTAAATAATTCACCCCTCCACTTT.

V gene TRBV4-1 combines with J gene TRBJ1-5; 8 nucleotides agree with TRBD1. Germline values: CDR1 MGHRA, CDR2 YSYEKL. V lost 3 bases, J lost 2 bases, and 3 bases stayed unmatched. This CDR3 comprises 15 residues. CDR3: CASSHGQGGNQPQHF. Here the CDR3 DNA reads TGCGCCAGCAGCCACGGACAGGGAGGCAATCAGCCCCAGCATTTT.

This chain joins TRBV7-2 and TRBJ2-7; TRBD2 might be the D (6 bases). The germline V gene has CDR1 SGHTA and CDR2 FQGNSA. The CDR3 totals 18 residues. V shed 0 bases and J shed 1 base, with 19 bases lying between them. The CDR3 nucleotides read TGTGCCAGCAGCTTAGCTACCAACTACGGAGGGCCTTCCTACGAGCAGTACTTC. Translated: CASSLATNYGGPSYEQYF.

The chain employs TRBV2 and TRBJ2-2; 10 positions match TRBD2. The ends lost 9 bases at V and 7 bases at J; junction bases unmatched: 8. Germline CDR1 reads SNHLY; CDR2 reads FYNNEI. The CDR3 sequence is 14 residues long. The CDR3 DNA reads TGTGCCAGTACTCTAGCGGGAGAGGTCGGGGAGCTGTTTTTT. This encodes CASTLAGEVGELFF.

This clone was counted between two and nine times. The chain carries TRBV6-6 and TRBJ2-1; D is perhaps TRBD1 (6 bases). The CDR3 has 14 amino acids. Per germline, CDR1 MNHNY and CDR2 SVGAGI (reference sequence). V was pared by 0 bases and J by 7 bases, with 10 bases between. The CDR3 spells CASSYSQQGNEQFF. Here the CDR3 DNA reads TGTGCCAGCAGTTACTCGCAACAGGGAAATGAGCAGTTCTTC.